This TCR beta chain was observed in a study of beta chain features in type 1 diabetes. About this clone itself: What it binds is unknown.

Expressed TCRB transcripts were sequenced after all isolated RNA was converted to cDNA. The assay was immunoSEQ multiplex PCR, and TCRdb's table has in-frame clones only and misses some. The sample lists some 370,000 clones, around 9.6% seen once, with 0.6% in the top ten. Study-wide findings and caveats: Whether HLA type affects TCRB rearrangement stayed undetermined in the present work. Type 1 diabetes patients showed a moderate but significant shortening of TCRB CDR3s in all four CD4+ subsets.

V was pared by 9 bases and J by 6 bases, with 11 bases between. Per germline, CDR1 MDHEN and CDR2 SYDVKM. The CDR3 contains 11 residues. The rearrangement links TRBV28 to TRBJ1-2; D perhaps matches TRBD1 (5 bases). Material: central memory CD4+ T cells from blood. The sequence came from a man in his thirties or forties with type 1 diabetes. Written as DNA, the CDR3 is TGTGCCAGTCGCAGGGAAGATGGCTACACCTTC. Encoded protein: CASRREDGYTF.